The rows below give T cell receptor beta chains drawn from one sample of a study of OX40 agonist ivuxolimab in advanced cancers. Sequencing used immunoSEQ multiplex PCR; TCRdb keeps in-frame clones, though not all of them. The data contain about 48,000 clones, around 90% of them singletons. The sequenced sample was CD4+ or CD8+ T cells sorted from blood, obtained in a trial of the OX40 agonist ivuxolimab. The receptors were sampled from an adult with an advanced solid tumor such as melanoma, head and neck, liver or kidney cancer. Both conserved end residues are trimmed from each CDR3. Each record gives: clone size, V gene, J gene, CDR3 protein. Only part of the rows carry a size: once, few, many, or a class if the clone is expanded.

-,TRBV2,TRBJ2-1,ASSEGGGLYNEQF
-,TRBV7-8,TRBJ1-1,ASSPGQMNTEAF
-,TRBV5-1,TRBJ2-7,ASSLGFEQY
-,TRBV14,TRBJ2-2,ASSQDSRRPSGELF
-,TRBV19,TRBJ1-6,ASSIVGSISGNNSPLH
-,TRBV4-1,TRBJ1-1,ASSPPAGNTEAF
-,TRBV9,TRBJ2-1,ASTPGTNEQF
-,TRBV5-6,TRBJ1-1,ASSSIDRENTEAF
-,TRBV29-1,TRBJ2-7,SPRGVSSYEQY
once,TRBV5-6,TRBJ1-3,ASSPADGNTIY
-,TRBV28,TRBJ2-1,ASNPYGLLGDDEQF
few,TRBV14,TRBJ1-1,ASSQTQGLTEAF
once,TRBV29-1,TRBJ2-3,SVVLAGLADTQY
-,TRBV14,TRBJ2-3,ASSHVAQRGDTQY
-,TRBV6-5,TRBJ2-1,ASSYSYNEQF
-,TRBV29-1,TRBJ1-1,SVNIRGEAF
-,TRBV11-2,TRBJ2-5,ASSLSGVQETQY
-,TRBV4-1,TRBJ2-6,ASSQGGTDRGANVLT
-,TRBV14,TRBJ1-6,ASSQDTGTGVPLH
-,TRBV28,TRBJ2-3,ASSFRAIRDGASSGDTQY
-,TRBV12-5,TRBJ1-3,ASGSGTSPALISGNTIY
-,TRBV7-9,TRBJ1-2,ASSLPREEAHYGYT
-,TRBV6-6,TRBJ1-3,ASSQRLTGGNTIY
-,TRBV7-9,TRBJ1-1,ASSLEANINTEAF
-,TRBV27,TRBJ1-3,ASSFGGSGNTIY
once,TRBV6-6,TRBJ2-1,ASSYSGGGSNEQF
-,TRBV5-4,TRBJ2-1,ASSLFRDRVGNEQF
-,TRBV28,TRBJ2-2,ASSSNLFTGELF
once,TRBV5-4,TRBJ1-1,ASSLDMGNTEAF
-,TRBV7-3,TRBJ2-5,ASSLGGRHPGAQETQY
-,TRBV2,TRBJ2-2,ASSSRDSLNTGELF
-,TRBV14,TRBJ1-2,ASSPIHVINYGYT
-,TRBV6-6,TRBJ1-5,ASTLGGDQPQH
-,TRBV2,TRBJ2-5,ASPRTGEETQY
-,TRBV25-1,TRBJ1-6,ASSPEDLDIWDNSPLH
-,TRBV28,TRBJ1-1,ASSRSRSGVGAEAF
-,TRBV27,TRBJ2-5,ASSFTPTGRGRETQY
once,TRBV7-9,TRBJ1-1,ASSLVGAEAF
-,TRBV28,TRBJ2-6,ASSLRGQSSGANVLT
-,TRBV2,TRBJ2-5,ARAGTSVQETQY
once,TRBV7-6,TRBJ2-3,ASNSGGAGTQY
-,TRBV5-1,TRBJ2-2,ASSFQLAGGPNTGELF
-,TRBV10-1,TRBJ2-3,ASSESFSGGGPQY
-,TRBV5-5,TRBJ1-6,ASSLEVGLYNSPLH
-,TRBV13,TRBJ2-7,ASSHLYEQY
once,TRBV30,TRBJ1-1,AWSVGGPEAF
once,TRBV5-8,TRBJ2-4,AQPQGSIQY
-,TRBV4-2,TRBJ2-2,ASSQHQSDGANTGELF
-,TRBV15,TRBJ2-1,ATRSSGGSAYNEQF
-,TRBV19,TRBJ1-1,ASTPPAGNTEAF
-,TRBV6-1,TRBJ1-2,ALGQGYYGYT